This T cell receptor (beta chain) was observed in a study of blood T cell repertoires in COVID-19. At the level of the study: Samples taken during acute and convalescent COVID-19 were collected in the United States, Italy and Spain. Nucleic acid was either cDNA or gDNA, and it came from T cells, B-cell-depleted T cells, or PBMCs.

Per the original data handling: Amplification of reference gene primers provided the estimated nucleated cell counts. The repertoire was sequenced with immunoSEQ multiplex PCR; TCRdb's copy has only in-frame clones and lacks some. Clone size and V and J calls were adopted from that table, with D and trimming inferred from the DNA. This sample carries 210,000 or so clones, approximately 81% of them seen once, and the ten largest clones take about 10%. CDR3 length: 16 amino acids. Looked up from germline, CDR1 is KGHSH and CDR2 is LQKENI. The V and J ends lost 6 bases and 2 bases respectively, with 16 bases between them.

Material: peripheral blood. The TCR originated in an elderly woman with acute or convalescent COVID-19. This sequence joins TRBV18 and TRBJ1-4, with D perhaps matching TRBD1 (5 bases). The CDR3 bases are TGTGCCAGCTCGTACGACAGTTTCGCCACTAATGAAAAACTGTTTTTT. This gives the protein CASSYDSFATNEKLFF.